Listed below are T cell receptor beta chains from one sample, sequenced in a study of cytomegalovirus exposure and HLA in healthy donors. Repertoires were generated with immunoSEQ multiplex PCR, while TCRdb's copy carries only in-frame clones and drops some. In the table there are 150,000 to 200,000 clones, about 80% of which are singletons. The specimen was PBMCs. Source of these receptors: a woman aged 40 to 49 in good health and CMV-seronegative. Both conserved end residues are part of each CDR3. Fields, in order: J gene, V gene, D gene, clone size, CDR3 protein, CDR3 DNA. The D gene is left open where the match is weak. Expanded clones get a size class; other rows say once, few or many, or leave the size out.

TRBJ2-7	TRBV27	NA	NA	CASSLNTGVNSYEQYF	TGTGCCAGCAGTTTAAACACAGGAGTTAACTCCTACGAGCAGTACTTC
TRBJ2-7	TRBV11-3	TRBD1	NA	CASSARQGPPYEQYF	TGTGCCAGCAGCGCGCGACAGGGCCCTCCCTACGAGCAGTACTTC
TRBJ2-7	TRBV21-1	NA	once	CASSKRGRLYEQYF	TGTGCCAGCAGCAAACGGGGTCGCTTATACGAGCAGTACTTC
TRBJ1-1	TRBV29-1	TRBD1	NA	CSARTGGSGEAFF	TGCAGCGCTCGGACAGGGGGCTCGGGGGAAGCTTTCTTT
TRBJ2-7	TRBV28	TRBD1	NA	CASSERDRALYEQYF	TGTGCCAGCAGTGAGCGGGACAGGGCTCTCTACGAGCAGTACTTC
TRBJ2-7	TRBV5-4	NA	NA	CASSGTAGISYEQYF	TGTGCCAGCAGCGGAACAGCGGGCATTTCCTACGAGCAGTACTTC
TRBJ2-2	TRBV6-5	TRBD2	NA	CASSLTSDSSGELFF	TGTGCCAGCAGTCTAACTAGCGACAGCTCGGGGGAGCTGTTTTTT
TRBJ2-2	TRBV9	NA	NA	CASSPSRIGHTGELFF	TGTGCCAGCAGCCCTAGTAGGATTGGTCACACCGGGGAGCTGTTTTTT
TRBJ2-3	TRBV6-1	TRBD1	NA	CASRIQGAGDTQYF	TGTGCCAGCAGGATACAGGGGGCGGGAGATACGCAGTATTTT
TRBJ2-7	TRBV28	NA	NA	CASSLGLLDQYF	TGTGCCAGCAGTTTAGGGCTTCTTGATCAGTACTTC
TRBJ2-1	TRBV29-1	TRBD1	NA	CSFLGQGFFNEQFF	TGCAGCTTTTTGGGACAGGGATTTTTCAATGAGCAGTTCTTC
TRBJ1-2	TRBV6-1	TRBD1	NA	CASSGRTGGYGYTF	TGTGCTAGCAGTGGACGGACAGGGGGGTATGGCTACACCTTC
TRBJ1-1	TRBV30	TRBD1	NA	CAWRGTVEAFF	TGTGCCTGGAGGGGGACAGTAGAAGCTTTCTTT
TRBJ2-5	TRBV11-1	TRBD2	NA	CASSLSGRTAGGETQYF	TGTGCCAGCAGCTTAAGTGGTCGGACCGCGGGGGGGGAGACCCAGTACTTC
TRBJ2-7	TRBV7-2	TRBD2	NA	CASSLGGDSGRYEQYF	TGTGCCAGCAGCTTAGGTGGGGATAGCGGGAGGTACGAGCAGTACTTC
TRBJ2-7	TRBV11-2	TRBD1	NA	CASSARPGQGSEQYF	TGTGCCAGCAGCGCACGGCCGGGACAGGGGAGCGAGCAGTACTTC
TRBJ2-1	TRBV18	TRBD2	NA	CASSFGLAGDGEQFF	TGTGCCAGCTCATTCGGACTAGCGGGAGATGGTGAGCAGTTCTTC
TRBJ2-2	TRBV5-1	NA	NA	CASSSDGRNTGELFF	TGCGCCAGCAGCTCCGACGGGAGGAACACCGGGGAGCTGTTTTTT
TRBJ2-3	TRBV29-1	NA	NA	CSARRSSTDTQYF	TGCAGCGCCCGTCGGTCTAGCACAGATACGCAGTATTTT
TRBJ1-3	TRBV28	NA	NA	CASSSIGTTGNTIYF	TGTGCCAGCAGCTCCATCGGGACAACTGGAAACACCATATATTTT
TRBJ1-1	TRBV5-1	TRBD1	NA	CASSVGQGGYTEAFF	TGCGCCAGCAGCGTTGGACAGGGGGGATACACTGAAGCTTTCTTT
TRBJ2-7	TRBV7-9	NA	once	CASSIATDTEQYF	TGTGCCAGCAGCATTGCGACAGATACAGAGCAGTACTTC
TRBJ2-5	TRBV7-9	TRBD1	NA	CASTRQGETQYF	TGTGCCAGCACCCGACAGGGAGAGACCCAGTACTTC
TRBJ2-5	TRBV2	NA	NA	CASRPDRSQETQYF	TGTGCCAGCAGACCTGACAGAAGTCAAGAGACCCAGTACTTC
TRBJ2-7	TRBV7-6	TRBD2	NA	CASSLGLAGDGEQYF	TGTGCCAGCAGCCTCGGACTAGCGGGAGATGGTGAGCAGTACTTC
TRBJ2-1	TRBV2	NA	NA	CASSEGGLLEFF	TGTGCCAGCAGTGAAGGGGGGCTATTGGAGTTCTTC
TRBJ2-1	TRBV4-2	TRBD2	NA	CASSQGKLAGGPTEQFF	TGTGCCAGCAGCCAAGGGAAACTAGCGGGAGGGCCAACCGAGCAGTTCTTC
TRBJ2-1	TRBV7-9	NA	NA	CASSLSPYNEQFF	TGTGCCAGCAGCCTTAGCCCCTACAATGAGCAGTTCTTC
TRBJ1-1	TRBV5-1	NA	few	CASSLPGVDEAFF	TGCGCCAGCAGCTTGCCAGGGGTAGATGAAGCTTTCTTT
TRBJ2-4	TRBV5-1	TRBD2	NA	CASSPGTSGRGYIQYF	TGCGCCAGCAGCCCAGGGACTAGCGGGAGGGGGTACATTCAGTACTTC
TRBJ2-7	TRBV19	TRBD2	NA	CASSKAGGTYEQHF	TGTGCCAGTAGTAAGGCGGGAGGCACCTACGAGCAGCACTTC
TRBJ1-5	TRBV28	NA	NA	CASSPNQPQHF	TGTGCCAGCAGTCCTAACCAGCCCCAGCATTTT
TRBJ1-1	TRBV28	NA	NA	CASRLLGGTEAFF	TGTGCCAGCAGGCTTCTGGGGGGCACTGAAGCTTTCTTT
TRBJ1-1	TRBV19	TRBD1	few	CASSDRGWGTEAFF	TGTGCCAGCTCTGACAGGGGTTGGGGCACTGAAGCTTTCTTT
TRBJ1-2	TRBV18	TRBD1	NA	CASSPDREARGYTF	TGTGCCAGCTCACCCGACAGGGAAGCAAGGGGCTACACCTTC
TRBJ2-2	TRBV6-1	TRBD2	NA	CASSEGLAGTGELFF	TGTGCCAGCAGTGAAGGGCTAGCGGGAACCGGGGAGCTGTTTTTT
TRBJ2-1	TRBV9	TRBD2	NA	CASSVSGSSYNEQFF	TGTGCCAGCAGCGTTAGCGGGAGCTCCTACAATGAGCAGTTCTTC
TRBJ2-5	TRBV29-1	NA	NA	CSAGTPEETQYF	TGCAGCGCCGGGACACCGGAAGAGACCCAGTACTTC
TRBJ1-5	TRBV19	TRBD1	NA	CASSLAGGGNQPQHF	TGTGCCAGTAGTTTGGCAGGGGGCGGCAATCAGCCCCAGCATTTT
TRBJ2-7	TRBV5-1	TRBD1	once	CASSQSRDRATYEQYF	TGCGCCAGCAGCCAATCCCGGGACAGGGCCACCTACGAGCAGTACTTC
TRBJ2-1	TRBV5-5	TRBD2	NA	CASTSGLAAEQFF	TGTGCCAGCACCTCCGGACTAGCAGCTGAGCAGTTCTTC
TRBJ2-7	TRBV7-9	TRBD2	once	CASSPTGTSSYEQYF	TGTGCCAGCAGTCCTACCGGGACTAGCTCCTACGAGCAGTACTTC
TRBJ2-6	TRBV11-2	NA	NA	CASSPRDSPSGANVLTF	TGTGCCAGCAGCCCGCGGGACAGTCCCTCTGGGGCCAACGTCCTGACTTTC
TRBJ2-7	TRBV14	TRBD2	few	CASSQDSGGPEQYF	TGTGCCAGCAGCCAAGATAGCGGGGGCCCGGAGCAGTACTTC
TRBJ1-4	TRBV5-1	TRBD1	NA	CASSRTGGGNEKLFF	TGCGCCAGCAGCCGGACAGGGGGCGGGAATGAAAAACTGTTTTTT
TRBJ2-7	TRBV27	TRBD2	NA	CASSKRTSGGYEQYF	TGTGCCAGCAGTAAGAGGACTAGCGGGGGTTACGAGCAGTACTTC
TRBJ1-1	TRBV6-1	NA	NA	CASSEVGPGAGEAFF	TGTGCCAGCAGTGAAGTAGGCCCTGGGGCCGGCGAAGCTTTCTTT
TRBJ1-1	TRBV5-1	NA	NA	CASSPGDNQGGTEAFF	TGCGCCAGCAGCCCCGGTGACAATCAAGGTGGCACTGAAGCTTTCTTT
TRBJ1-5	TRBV28	NA	NA	CASSLDSRAGQPQHF	TGTGCCAGCAGTTTGGACAGCAGGGCCGGGCAGCCCCAGCATTTT
TRBJ2-3	TRBV6-5	TRBD2	NA	CASSRGRGVTDTQYF	TGTGCCAGCAGTCGCGGGAGGGGGGTTACAGATACGCAGTATTTT
TRBJ1-1	TRBV7-9	TRBD1	NA	CASSLRTGEETEAFF	TGTGCCAGCAGCTTAAGAACAGGGGAGGAAACTGAAGCTTTCTTT
TRBJ1-2	TRBV5-6	NA	once	CASSLACQGNGYTF	TGTGCCAGCAGCTTGGCGTGTCAGGGGAACGGCTACACCTTC
TRBJ2-5	TRBV7-9	NA	NA	CSSSLTLAVTRETQYF	TGTTCCAGCAGCTTAACCTTAGCGGTAACGAGAGAGACCCAGTACTTC
TRBJ2-3	TRBV5-1	NA	NA	CASSVQDGDTQYF	TGCGCCAGCAGCGTACAGGATGGAGATACGCAGTATTTT